This T cell receptor (beta chain) was retrieved from a study of cytomegalovirus exposure and HLA in healthy donors. Study summary: Samples from HLA-typed donors yielded about 80 million unique TCRs in an early data release. Notes on the study in general: In all likelihood, a cluster of highly shared sequence variants was a sequencing artifact. Association of a missense DCLRE1C variant with TCR beta V- and J-gene trimming was reported in a later analysis. An analysis done earlier found most TCR beta V segments productive about 87% or about 30% of the time.

Primers: 60 Vbeta forward and 13 Jbeta reverse. Libraries were prepared by immunoSEQ multiplex PCR; TCRdb keeps only in-frame clonotypes and omits some of them. There are about 200,000 clones in the sample; around 83% occur only once, and 6.5% lies in the top ten. Of note for this clone: The target antigen is unknown.

The sample consisted of PBMCs. This clonotype was sampled from a woman aged 45-59 years in good health and CMV-seropositive.

The CDR3 DNA reads TGTGCCAGCAGTACTAGCCTCGGCGGGGAGCTGTTTTTT. The encoded protein is CASSTSLGGELFF. The chain carries TRBV28 and TRBJ2-2, with a weak D call TRBD2 (6 bases). The V and J ends lost 5 bases and 7 bases respectively, with 11 bases between them. Looked up from germline, CDR1 is MDHEN and CDR2 is SYDVKM. There are 13 residues in the CDR3.